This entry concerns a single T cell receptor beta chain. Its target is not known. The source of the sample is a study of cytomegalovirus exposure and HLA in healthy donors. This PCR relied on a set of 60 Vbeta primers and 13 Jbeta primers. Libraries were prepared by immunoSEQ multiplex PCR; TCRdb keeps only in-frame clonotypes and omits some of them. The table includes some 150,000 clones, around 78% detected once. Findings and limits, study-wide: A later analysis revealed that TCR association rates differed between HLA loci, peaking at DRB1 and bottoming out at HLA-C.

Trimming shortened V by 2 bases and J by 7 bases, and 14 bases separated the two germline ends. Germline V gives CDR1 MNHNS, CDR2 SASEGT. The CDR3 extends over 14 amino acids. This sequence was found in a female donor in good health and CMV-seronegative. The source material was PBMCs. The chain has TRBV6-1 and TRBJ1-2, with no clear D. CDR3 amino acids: CASSESGSRGGYTF. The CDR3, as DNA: TGTGCCAGCAGTGAATCCGGGTCACGGGGTGGCTACACCTTC.